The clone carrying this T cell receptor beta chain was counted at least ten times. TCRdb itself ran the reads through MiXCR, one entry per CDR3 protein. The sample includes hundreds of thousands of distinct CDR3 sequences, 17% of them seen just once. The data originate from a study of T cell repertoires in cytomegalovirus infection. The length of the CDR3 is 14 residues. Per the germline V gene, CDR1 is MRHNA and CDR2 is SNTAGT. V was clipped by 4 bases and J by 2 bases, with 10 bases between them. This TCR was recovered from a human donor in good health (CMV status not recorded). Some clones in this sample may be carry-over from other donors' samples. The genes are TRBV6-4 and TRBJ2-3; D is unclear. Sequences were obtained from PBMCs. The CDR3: CASSASASTDTQYF. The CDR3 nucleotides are TGTGCCAGCAGTGCTTCGGCTTCCACAGATACGCAGTATTTT.